This is a list of T cell receptor beta chains from one sample in a study of blood T cell repertoires in COVID-19. The method was immunoSEQ multiplex PCR; TCRdb's version includes in-frame clones alone and lacks a portion of them. The sample holds 400,000 or so clones, about 88% seen once. What was sequenced was peripheral blood. The receptors were sampled from a human donor in a cohort sampled during active COVID-19. The CDR3 runs from the conserved cysteine through the conserved F or W. D genes are given only for firm matches. Clone size, where shown, is once, few, many, or a class for clones that have expanded.

TRBJ1-5,TRBV7-6,-,-,CASSSPGQGVCSNQPQHF,TGTGCCAGCAGCTCCCCTGGCCAGGGCGTATGTAGCAATCAGCCCCAGCATTTT
TRBJ1-1,TRBV7-2,-,-,CASSRASANTEAFF,TGTGCCAGCAGCCGCGCCAGCGCGAACACTGAAGCTTTCTTT
TRBJ1-5,TRBV27,few,TRBD1,CASSVGQYNQPQHF,TGTGCCAGCAGTGTGGGACAGTACAATCAGCCCCAGCATTTT
TRBJ1-4,TRBV2,-,TRBD1,CASRPTGGTEKLFF,TGTGCCAGCAGGCCGACAGGGGGTACTGAAAAACTGTTTTTT
TRBJ2-5,TRBV19,-,TRBD2,CASSMRLAGETQYF,TGTGCCAGTAGTATGCGGCTAGCGGGAGAGACCCAGTACTTC
TRBJ2-2,TRBV10-1,few,-,CASGGRLGPDTGELFF,TGCGCCAGCGGCGGTCGATTGGGGCCGGACACCGGGGAGCTGTTTTTT
TRBJ2-7,TRBV7-2,-,-,CASSSTGSEQYF,TGTGCCAGCAGCTCTACAGGGTCCGAGCAGTACTTC
TRBJ2-2,TRBV9,-,TRBD2,CASSYGLAGTGELFF,TGTGCCAGCAGCTATGGACTAGCGGGTACCGGGGAGCTGTTTTTT
TRBJ1-1,TRBV29-1,-,-,CSYSRINTEAFF,TGCAGCTATTCTAGAATCAACACTGAAGCTTTCTTT
TRBJ1-4,TRBV5-4,-,-,CASSLVREGLNEKLFF,TGTGCCAGCAGCTTGGTGAGGGAAGGACTTAATGAAAAACTGTTTTTT
TRBJ2-5,TRBV25-1,few,-,CASSVPVGETQYF,TGTGCCAGCAGTGTACCGGTCGGGGAGACCCAGTACTTC
TRBJ1-1,TRBV15,-,-,CATSRDFRSEAFF,TGTGCCACCAGCAGAGATTTTAGGAGTGAAGCTTTCTTT
TRBJ2-1,TRBV29-1,once,TRBD2,CSVAAASGGKQFF,TGCAGCGTTGCAGCCGCTAGCGGGGGAAAGCAGTTCTTC
TRBJ1-1,TRBV7-8,-,-,CASSFGGNTEAFF,TGTGCCAGCAGCTTCGGGGGGAACACTGAAGCTTTCTTT
TRBJ1-1,TRBV7-8,-,-,CASSSLTGFTEAFF,TGTGCCAGCAGTTCTCTTACAGGGTTCACTGAAGCTTTCTTT
TRBJ1-2,TRBV15,-,TRBD1,CATSRDSGTGTNTF,TGTGCCACCAGCAGAGATTCCGGGACAGGGACGAACACCTTC
TRBJ1-1,TRBV7-8,-,-,CASSPEGTEAFF,TGTGCCAGCAGCCCGGAGGGCACCGAAGCTTTCTTT
TRBJ1-1,TRBV7-9,-,-,CASSIFRGEGTEAFF,TGTGCCAGCAGCATTTTCAGGGGCGAGGGCACTGAAGCTTTCTTT
TRBJ2-1,TRBV27,-,-,CASSFLSPNEQFF,TGTGCCAGCAGTTTCTTGAGTCCGAATGAGCAGTTCTTC
TRBJ1-1,TRBV11-2,-,-,CASSLNGFLTIYYEAFF,TGTGCCAGCAGCTTAAATGGATTCCTAACTATATACTATGAAGCTTTCTTT
TRBJ2-3,TRBV5-1,-,TRBD1,CASSLEGTGTDTQYF,TGCGCCAGCAGCTTGGAGGGGACAGGCACAGATACGCAGTATTTT
TRBJ2-2,TRBV5-1,once,-,CASSLLQGANTGELFF,TGCGCCAGCAGCTTATTACAGGGTGCGAACACCGGGGAGCTGTTTTTT
TRBJ2-3,TRBV5-1,-,TRBD2,CASRAIWASGETDTQYF,TGCGCCAGCAGGGCCATTTGGGCTAGCGGGGAGACAGATACGCAGTATTTT
TRBJ2-1,TRBV20-1,-,-,CSAKGDEQFF,TGCAGTGCTAAGGGGGATGAGCAGTTCTTC
TRBJ2-2,TRBV4-1,-,-,CASSSPVLGEYTGELFF,TGCGCCAGCAGCTCCCCCGTCTTGGGAGAGTACACCGGGGAGCTGTTTTTT
TRBJ1-2,TRBV5-8,-,TRBD1,CASRLFGQGFNTF,TGTGCCAGCAGGCTTTTTGGACAGGGGTTTAACACCTTC
TRBJ2-7,TRBV3-1/TRBV3-2,-,-,CASSRNLGGDDEQYF,TGTGCCAGCAGCCGGAATCTGGGCGGGGACGACGAGCAGTACTTC
TRBJ2-3,TRBV27,-,-,CASSLTSDTQYF,TGTGCCAGCAGTTTAACTTCAGATACGCAGTATTTT
TRBJ1-4,TRBV12-3/TRBV12-4,-,-,CASSTGEKLFF,TGTGCCAGCAGTACAGGGGAAAAACTGTTTTTT
TRBJ2-7,TRBV5-1,-,-,CASSLATVGTYEQYF,TGCGCCAGCAGCTTGGCTACAGTTGGAACCTACGAGCAGTACTTC
TRBJ1-5,TRBV5-1,-,TRBD1,CASSLTGGGSQPQHF,TGCGCCAGCAGCTTGACAGGGGGCGGAAGTCAGCCCCAGCATTTT
TRBJ2-1,TRBV5-1,-,-,CASSKLNEQFF,TGCGCCAGCAGTAAGCTCAATGAGCAGTTCTTC
TRBJ2-1,TRBV3-1/TRBV3-2,-,-,CASSPGSYNEQFF,TGTGCCAGCAGCCCAGGGTCCTACAATGAGCAGTTCTTC
TRBJ2-5,TRBV28,-,-,CASSIPRETQYF,TGTGCCAGCAGTATCCCTAGAGAGACCCAGTACTTC
TRBJ1-5,TRBV18,-,-,CASSTGYSNQPQHF,TGTGCCAGCTCAACAGGGTATAGCAATCAGCCCCAGCATTTT
TRBJ2-7,TRBV19,-,TRBD1,CASSIPGQAHEQYF,TGTGCCAGTAGTATCCCGGGACAGGCCCACGAGCAGTACTTC
TRBJ1-4,TRBV5-1,-,-,CASSLDSTNEKLFF,TGCGCCAGCAGCTTGGACAGCACGAATGAAAAACTGTTTTTT
TRBJ1-5,TRBV7-9,-,-,CASSLDGGSQPQHF,TGTGCCAGCAGCTTAGACGGTGGGAGTCAGCCCCAGCATTTT
TRBJ2-7,TRBV2,-,TRBD1,CASRDRVTGYEQYF,TGTGCCAGCCGCGACAGGGTAACAGGGTACGAGCAGTACTTC
TRBJ2-7,TRBV11-2,-,-,CASSFSLNSYEQYF,TGTGCCAGCAGCTTTAGTCTTAACTCCTACGAGCAGTACTTC
TRBJ2-5,TRBV11-2,once,-,CASSSDYSGETQYF,TGTGCCAGCAGCTCGGACTATTCGGGTGAGACCCAGTACTTC
TRBJ2-3,TRBV6-2/TRBV6-3,-,TRBD2,CASSYGGGATDTQYF,TGTGCCAGCAGTTACGGCGGGGGGGCTACAGATACGCAGTATTTT
TRBJ1-2,TRBV3-1/TRBV3-2,-,-,CASSQGAHSYTF,TGTGCCAGCAGCCAAGGTGCCCACTCCTACACCTTC
TRBJ2-7,TRBV28,-,-,CASSSLQQGRNEQYF,TGTGCCAGCAGTTCTCTCCAACAGGGGAGGAACGAGCAGTACTTC
TRBJ1-1,TRBV5-4,few,-,CASSVPGHLNTEAFF,TGTGCCAGCAGCGTACCGGGACACTTGAACACTGAAGCTTTCTTT